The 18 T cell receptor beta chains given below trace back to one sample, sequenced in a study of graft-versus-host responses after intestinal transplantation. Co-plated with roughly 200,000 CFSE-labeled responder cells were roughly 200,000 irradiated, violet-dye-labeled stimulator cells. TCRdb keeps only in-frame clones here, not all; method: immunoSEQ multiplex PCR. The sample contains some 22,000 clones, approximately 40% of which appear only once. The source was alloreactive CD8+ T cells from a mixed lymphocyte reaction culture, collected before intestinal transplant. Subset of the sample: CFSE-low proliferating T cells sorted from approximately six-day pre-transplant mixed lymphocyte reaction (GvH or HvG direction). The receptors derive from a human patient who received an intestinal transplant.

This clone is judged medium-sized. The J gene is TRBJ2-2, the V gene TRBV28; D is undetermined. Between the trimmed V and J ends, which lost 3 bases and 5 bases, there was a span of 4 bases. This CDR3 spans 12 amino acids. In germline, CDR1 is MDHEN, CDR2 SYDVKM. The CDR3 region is CASSFGTGELFF. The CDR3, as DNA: TGTGCCAGCAGTTTTGGGACCGGGGAGCTGTTTTTT.

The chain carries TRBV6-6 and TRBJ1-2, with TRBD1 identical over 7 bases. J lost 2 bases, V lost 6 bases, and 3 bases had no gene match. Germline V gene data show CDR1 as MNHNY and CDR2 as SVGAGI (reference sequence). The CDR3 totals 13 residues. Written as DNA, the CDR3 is TGTGCCAGCAGCTGGGACAGCAACTATGGCTACACCTTC. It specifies CASSWDSNYGYTF.

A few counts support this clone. The CDR3 loop reads CASSWSNQPQHF. CDR3 nucleotide sequence: TGTGCCAGCTCTTGGAGCAATCAGCCCCAGCATTTT. This rearrangement joins TRBV6-1 to TRBJ1-5; no reliable D call. The CDR3 loop spans 12 amino acids. Germline-derived CDR1 and CDR2 are MNHNS and SASEGT. V gave up 8 bases and J gave up 1 base, with 6 bases separating them.

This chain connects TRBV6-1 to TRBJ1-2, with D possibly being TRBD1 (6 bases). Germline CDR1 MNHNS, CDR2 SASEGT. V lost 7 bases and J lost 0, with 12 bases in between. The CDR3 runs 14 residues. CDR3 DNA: TGTGCCAGCACCGTGGACAGAGCTAACTATGGCTACACCTTC. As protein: CASTVDRANYGYTF.

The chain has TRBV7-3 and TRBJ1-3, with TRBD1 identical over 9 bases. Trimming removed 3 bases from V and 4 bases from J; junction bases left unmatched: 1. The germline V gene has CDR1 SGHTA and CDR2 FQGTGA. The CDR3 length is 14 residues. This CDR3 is CASSLGQGGNTIYF. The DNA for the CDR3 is TGTGCCAGCAGCTTGGGACAGGGCGGAAACACCATATATTTT.

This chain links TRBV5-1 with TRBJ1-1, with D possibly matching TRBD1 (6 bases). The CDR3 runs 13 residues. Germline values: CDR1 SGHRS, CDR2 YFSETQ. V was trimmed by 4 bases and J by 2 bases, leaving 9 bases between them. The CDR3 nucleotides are TGCGCCAGCAGCCGGGGGGCTAACACTGAAGCTTTCTTT. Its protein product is CASSRGANTEAFF.

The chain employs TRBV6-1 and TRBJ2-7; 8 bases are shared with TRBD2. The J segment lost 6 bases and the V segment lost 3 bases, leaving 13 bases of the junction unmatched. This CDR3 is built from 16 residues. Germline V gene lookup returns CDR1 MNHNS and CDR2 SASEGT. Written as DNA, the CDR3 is TGTGCCAGCAGTGAGGTTATCGGGACTAGAAAAGGCGAGCAGTACTTC. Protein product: CASSEVIGTRKGEQYF.

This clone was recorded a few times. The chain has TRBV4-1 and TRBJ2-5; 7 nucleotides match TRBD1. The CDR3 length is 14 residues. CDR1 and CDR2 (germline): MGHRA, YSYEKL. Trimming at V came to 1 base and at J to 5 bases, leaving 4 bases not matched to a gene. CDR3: CASSQVLQGETQYF. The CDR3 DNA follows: TGCGCCAGCAGCCAAGTATTACAGGGGGAGACCCAGTACTTC.

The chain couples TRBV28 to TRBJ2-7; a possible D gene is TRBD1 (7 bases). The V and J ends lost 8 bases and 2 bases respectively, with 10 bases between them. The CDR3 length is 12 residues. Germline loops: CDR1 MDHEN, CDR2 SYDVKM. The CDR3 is CASGGGPYEQYF. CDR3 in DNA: TGTGCCAGCGGAGGGGGCCCCTACGAGCAGTACTTC.

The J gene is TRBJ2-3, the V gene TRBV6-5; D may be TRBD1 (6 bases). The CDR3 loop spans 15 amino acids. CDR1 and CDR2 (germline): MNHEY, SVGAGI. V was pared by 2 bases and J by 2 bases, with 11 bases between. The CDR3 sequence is CASSYQGRFTDTQYF. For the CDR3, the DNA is TGTGCCAGCAGTTACCAGGGGCGCTTCACAGATACGCAGTATTTT.

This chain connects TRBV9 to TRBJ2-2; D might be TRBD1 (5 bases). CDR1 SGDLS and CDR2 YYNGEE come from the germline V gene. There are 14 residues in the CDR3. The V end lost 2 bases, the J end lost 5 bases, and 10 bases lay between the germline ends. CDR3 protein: CASSVLGATGELFF. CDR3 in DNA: TGTGCCAGCAGCGTTCTAGGGGCAACCGGGGAGCTGTTTTTT.

The CDR3 DNA reads TGTGCCAGCAGTTACTCCGGGGGAAACCTCCATACGAAACTGTTTTTT. Its translation: CASSYSGGNLHTKLFF. The V gene is TRBV6-5, the J gene TRBJ1-4; a weak D match, TRBD1 (5 bases). This CDR3 has 16 amino acids. V shed 0 bases and J shed 11 bases, with 19 bases lying between them. Germline V lookup: CDR1 MNHEY, CDR2 SVGAGI.

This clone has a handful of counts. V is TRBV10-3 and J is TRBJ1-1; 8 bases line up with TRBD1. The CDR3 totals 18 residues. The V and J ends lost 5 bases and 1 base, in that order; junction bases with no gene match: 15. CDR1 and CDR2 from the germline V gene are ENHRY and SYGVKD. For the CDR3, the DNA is TGTGCCATCAGTCTACCTAGAATTGGGACAGGTGGGAACACTGAAGCTTTCTTT. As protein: CAISLPRIGTGGNTEAFF.

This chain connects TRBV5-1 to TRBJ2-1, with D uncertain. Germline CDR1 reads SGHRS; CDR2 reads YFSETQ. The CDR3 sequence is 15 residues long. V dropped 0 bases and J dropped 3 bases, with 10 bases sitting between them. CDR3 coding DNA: TGCGCCAGCAGCTTGGAAGGGTTCCGCTACAATGAGCAGTTCTTC. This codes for CASSLEGFRYNEQFF.

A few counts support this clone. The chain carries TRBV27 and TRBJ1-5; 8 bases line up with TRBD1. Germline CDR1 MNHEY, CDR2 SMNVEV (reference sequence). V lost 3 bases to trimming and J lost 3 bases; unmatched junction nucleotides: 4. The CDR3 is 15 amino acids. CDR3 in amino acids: CASSLEGQVNQPQHF. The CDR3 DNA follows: TGTGCCAGCAGTTTGGAGGGACAGGTCAATCAGCCCCAGCATTTT.

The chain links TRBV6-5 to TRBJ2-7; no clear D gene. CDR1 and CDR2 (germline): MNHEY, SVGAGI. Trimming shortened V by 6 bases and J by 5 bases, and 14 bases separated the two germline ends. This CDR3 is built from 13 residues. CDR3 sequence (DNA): TGTGCCAGCAGGGGCACAGTTTCCAACGAGCAGTACTTC. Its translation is CASRGTVSNEQYF.

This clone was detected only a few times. The CDR3 nucleotides are TGCGCCAGCAGCCAAGAATTAGTGACTAGCGGGTTCTACGAGCAGTACTTC. Translation gives CASSQELVTSGFYEQYF. The chain is built from TRBV4-1 and TRBJ2-7; 10 bases fit TRBD2. With 0 bases clipped from V and 3 bases from J, the junction kept 8 bases outside the gene matches. The CDR3 is made up of 17 amino acids. Germline V lookup: CDR1 MGHRA, CDR2 YSYEKL.

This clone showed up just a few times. The CDR3 coding sequence is TGTGCCAGCAGACTAGAATTGGGGGAGCAGTTCTTC. Its protein product is CASRLELGEQFF. The chain combines TRBV28 with TRBJ2-1, with a possible D match to TRBD2 (5 bases). V lost 6 bases and J lost 10, with 13 bases in between. Germline loops: CDR1 MDHEN, CDR2 SYDVKM. This CDR3 is built from 12 residues.